This TCR beta chain appears in the sequencing data of a study of blood T cell repertoires in COVID-19. Turning to the study itself: Acute-phase and convalescent COVID-19 samples originated in the United States, Italy and Spain. PBMCs, B-cell-depleted T cells, or T cells provided the cDNA or gDNA that made up the material.

This clone showed up just a few times. This CDR3 contains 14 residues. Germline-derived CDR1 and CDR2 are KGHSH and LQKENI. Trimming pared 1 base from V and 3 bases from J, leaving 9 bases between. Authors' processing steps: Nucleated cell counts were estimated from reference gene primer amplification. Method: immunoSEQ multiplex PCR; TCRdb's copy keeps in-frame clones and lacks some. D and trimming come from the DNA, and the V and J calls and clone size come from that table. The sample has 110,000 or so clones, 81% seen once; the top ten hold roughly 1.5%. Material for sequencing was peripheral blood. This chain uses TRBV18 with TRBJ1-2, with D unclear. The clonotype originates from a man aged 50-60 years with acute or convalescent COVID-19. CDR3 protein: CASSPRRTDYGYTF. The CDR3 region has the DNA TGTGCCAGCTCACCACGACGGACTGACTATGGCTACACCTTC.